Below, 7 T cell receptor beta chains from the same sample are listed, as sequenced in a study of blood T cell repertoires in COVID-19. Here immunoSEQ multiplex PCR was the method, and the copy in TCRdb shows in-frame clones only, minus some. This sample carries about 180,000 clones, roughly 89% of them seen once, and the ten largest clones take 12%. Source material: peripheral blood. The receptors come from a woman aged 65 to 85 with COVID-19, enrolled during active disease.

The chain has TRBV5-1 and TRBJ1-5; TRBD1 might be the D (6 bases). The CDR3 runs 16 residues. V dropped 1 base and J dropped 5 bases, with 16 bases sitting between them. The germline V gene encodes CDR1 SGHRS and CDR2 YFSETQ. The DNA for the CDR3 is TGCGCCAGCAGCTTGTTCCCATCTGCAGGGGATCAGCCCCAGCATTTT. This gives the protein CASSLFPSAGDQPQHF.

The CDR3 DNA follows: TGTGCCAGCAGTTACGGGAGAGTACCCTATGGCTACACCTTC. Its protein is CASSYGRVPYGYTF. The V call is TRBV6-5, the J call TRBJ1-2, with no clear D. V was cut by 2 bases and J by 4 bases, with 11 bases left in between. The CDR3 spans 14 residues. Germline V gives CDR1 MNHEY, CDR2 SVGAGI.

CDR3 residues: CASSGGYSYNSPLHF. CDR3 DNA: TGTGCCAGCAGTGGAGGGTACTCCTATAATTCACCCCTCCACTTT. J is TRBJ1-6 and V is TRBV11-2; D is uncertain. The CDR3 totals 15 residues. Germline-derived CDR1 and CDR2 are SGHAT and FQNNGV. The ends were cut back, 6 bases at V and 0 bases at J, with 9 bases in the middle.

The chain is built from TRBV5-4 and TRBJ2-5; TRBD1 matches at 9 bases. The CDR3 totals 15 residues. After removal of 7 bases from V and 5 bases from J, the junction contained 12 bases not matched to a gene. Per germline, CDR1 SGHNT and CDR2 YYREEE (reference sequence). CDR3 sequence (DNA): TGTGCCAGCGCGCCTCATACAGGGGGCCGGGAGACCCAGTACTTC. Its translation is CASAPHTGGRETQYF.

This rearrangement joins TRBV23-1 to TRBJ2-7; D might be TRBD1 (6 bases). TRBV23-1 is filed as an ORF, its function uncertain. The CDR3 covers 14 residues. Trimming removed 3 bases at V and 5 bases at J, with 14 bases between. CDR3 amino acids: CASSHHRDTHEQYF. DNA for the CDR3: TGCGCCAGCAGTCACCACCGGGACACCCACGAGCAGTACTTC.

The genes are TRBV7-2 and TRBJ2-7; tentatively, D is TRBD2 (6 bases). The CDR3 is made up of 14 amino acids. Trimming cost V 4 bases and J 4 bases, with 14 bases left between them. Germline V lookup: CDR1 SGHTA, CDR2 FQGNSA. CDR3 bases: TGTGCCAGCAGCTCGACCGGGACTTCGTACGAGCAGTACTTC. This encodes CASSSTGTSYEQYF.

The rearrangement links TRBV30 to TRBJ2-7, with TRBD1 identical over 10 bases. This CDR3 spans 14 amino acids. V shed 8 bases, J shed 6 bases, and the junction held 13 bases outside the gene matches. The germline CDR1 and CDR2 sequences are GTSNPN and SVGIG (reference sequence). CDR3 sequence: CAAGRGQGRREQYF. CDR3 bases: TGTGCCGCCGGGAGGGGACAGGGGCGGCGCGAGCAGTACTTC.